Presented here are 22 T cell receptor beta chains from one specimen sequenced in a study of T cell responses to AZD1222 COVID-19 vaccine. The method was immunoSEQ multiplex PCR; TCRdb's version includes in-frame clones alone and lacks a portion of them. Of approximately 130,000 clones in the sample, roughly 93% were seen once. Material: peripheral blood, obtained on day 0 of AZD1222 vaccination. The receptors here all came from an adult in good health.

The chain joins TRBV9 to TRBJ1-3; D not certain. Germline V gene lookup returns CDR1 SGDLS and CDR2 YYNGEE. Trimming took 4 bases from V and 1 from J, leaving 12 bases between them. The CDR3 is made up of 15 amino acids. The CDR3 protein is CASSIEAGSGNTIYF. CDR3 coding DNA: TGTGCCAGCAGCATAGAGGCGGGGTCTGGAAACACCATATATTTT.

The V gene is TRBV27, the J gene TRBJ2-7, with D tentatively TRBD2 (6 bases). The CDR3 contains 15 residues. V shed 5 bases and J shed 1 base, with 15 bases lying between them. From germline, CDR1 is MNHEY and CDR2 SMNVEV (reference sequence). The CDR3 reads CASSALPGESYEQYF. The CDR3 region has the DNA TGTGCCAGCAGTGCTTTACCGGGAGAATCCTACGAGCAGTACTTC.

This chain uses TRBV27 with TRBJ1-1; D not resolved. Germline-derived CDR1 and CDR2 are MNHEY and SMNVEV (reference sequence). V was pared by 3 bases and J by 1 base, with 12 bases between. CDR3 size: 15 residues. The CDR3 spells CASSFYQNKNTEAFF. The CDR3 bases are TGTGCCAGCAGTTTTTACCAGAATAAGAACACTGAAGCTTTCTTT.

The genes are TRBV2 and TRBJ1-4, with unresolved D. The CDR3 loop spans 15 amino acids. Germline CDR1 SNHLY, CDR2 FYNNEI. The germline V and J ends were trimmed by 10 bases and 0 bases, with 15 bases remaining between them. The CDR3 sequence: CATLKRKTTNEKLFF. The CDR3 coding sequence is TGTGCCACCTTGAAACGGAAAACAACTAATGAAAAACTGTTTTTT.

The chain joins TRBV7-2 to TRBJ1-1, with unresolved D. Per the germline V gene, CDR1 is SGHTA and CDR2 is FQGNSA. Trimming stripped 0 bases from V and 9 bases from J, with 11 bases between. The CDR3 extends over 13 amino acids. In DNA form, the CDR3 reads TGTGCCAGCAGCTTAGCATCGGGGAGAAAAGCTTTCTTT. This translates into CASSLASGRKAFF.

J is TRBJ1-4 and V is TRBV4-1; 12 bases align to TRBD1. The CDR3 covers 20 residues. After removal of 3 bases from V and 1 base from J, the junction contained 12 bases not matched to a gene. CDR1 and CDR2 from the germline V gene are MGHRA and YSYEKL. CDR3 amino acids: CASSHAPPGTGGRTNEKLFF. The CDR3 nucleotides are TGCGCCAGCAGCCATGCGCCTCCCGGGACAGGGGGCAGAACTAATGAAAAACTGTTTTTT.

The chain recombines TRBV28 with TRBJ2-7, with 10 positions matching TRBD1. CDR1 and CDR2 (germline): MDHEN, SYDVKM. Trimming cost V 5 bases and J 2 bases; bases outside gene matches: 3. CDR3 length: 14 amino acids. The CDR3 loop is CASSDRGRTYEQYF. CDR3 DNA: TGTGCCAGCAGTGACAGGGGGCGTACCTACGAGCAGTACTTC.

This clone was counted a single time. The chain carries TRBV11-3 and TRBJ2-1, with 8 nucleotides matching TRBD2. CDR1 is SGHNT and CDR2 is YENEEA in the germline V gene. CDR3 length equals 16 residues. V dropped 6 bases and J dropped 0; count of bases not matched to a gene: 7. In nucleotides, the CDR3 is TGTGCCAGCAGTCCCTTAGCGGGGAGCTCCTACAATGAGCAGTTCTTC. Amino acids: CASSPLAGSSYNEQFF.

The V call is TRBV5-1, the J call TRBJ2-2; TRBD2 agrees at 16 bases. The germline V gene has CDR1 SGHRS and CDR2 YFSETQ. The CDR3 is 18 amino acids. Trimming cost V 2 bases and J 1 base; bases outside gene matches: 2. The CDR3 sequence: CASSFGTSGRVNTGELFF. Written as DNA, the CDR3 is TGCGCCAGCAGCTTCGGGACTAGCGGGAGGGTGAACACCGGGGAGCTGTTTTTT.

The chain recombines TRBV28 with TRBJ1-5; D is possibly TRBD1 (6 bases). The CDR3 sequence is 16 residues long. Germline assignment: CDR1 MDHEN and CDR2 SYDVKM. Trimming cost V 5 bases and J 9 bases, with 23 bases left between them. In nucleotides, the CDR3 is TGTGCCAGCAGTAGGACGGGACATTCGAGGGACGGGCCCCAGCATTTT. This encodes CASSRTGHSRDGPQHF.

V gene TRBV2 combines with J gene TRBJ1-2; a possible D gene is TRBD1 (5 bases). CDR3 length: 12 amino acids. V lost 5 bases to trimming and J lost 5 bases, with 9 bases between them. Germline CDR1 and CDR2: SNHLY and FYNNEI. The CDR3 DNA follows: TGTGCCAGCAGTCCCGACAGTTATGGCTACACCTTC. It specifies CASSPDSYGYTF.

The chain couples TRBV4-3 to TRBJ2-4; D unresolved. V was pared by 0 bases and J by 0 bases, with 9 bases between. The CDR3 covers 16 residues. Germline lookup yields CDR1 LGHNA and CDR2 YSLEER. The CDR3 DNA sequence: TGCGCCAGCAGCCAAGACCCCCCAGAAGCCAAAAACATTCAGTACTTC. It encodes CASSQDPPEAKNIQYF.

The rearrangement links TRBV19 to TRBJ1-5; no reliable D call. V dropped 2 bases and J dropped 9 bases, with 17 bases sitting between them. The CDR3 is 15 amino acids. From germline, CDR1 is LNHDA and CDR2 SQIVND (reference sequence). In DNA form, the CDR3 reads TGTGCCAGTAGTATACCGGGTCAGAAATTCCGGCCCCAGCATTTT. It codes for CASSIPGQKFRPQHF. Complete variable domain (other parts from reference TRBV19 and TRBJ1-5): DGGITQSPKYLFRKEGQNVTLSCEQNLNHDAMYWYRQDPGQGLRLIYYSQIVNDFQKGDIAEGYSVSREKKESFPLTVTSAQKNPTAFYLCASSIPGQKFRPQHFGDGTRLSIL.

This rearrangement joins TRBV6-1 to TRBJ1-5; D is unresolved. Trimming stripped 1 base from V and 4 bases from J, with 14 bases between. Looked up from germline, CDR1 is MNHNS and CDR2 is SASEGT. CDR3 size: 16 residues. CDR3 sequence: CASSEGTVLGNQPQHF. CDR3 DNA: TGTGCCAGCAGTGAAGGGACGGTATTAGGAAATCAGCCCCAGCATTTT.

This chain uses TRBV28 with TRBJ2-7; 8 nucleotides align to TRBD2. The germline CDR1 and CDR2 sequences are MDHEN and SYDVKM. V was clipped by 6 bases and J by 1 base; unmatched bases: 8. The CDR3 length is 15 residues. The CDR3 region is CASRTSLAASYEQYF. Written as DNA, the CDR3 is TGTGCCAGCAGGACCTCACTAGCGGCTTCCTACGAGCAGTACTTC.

CDR3 loop: CASSLAGNTEAFF. The DNA of the CDR3 is TGCGCCAGCAGCTTGGCCGGGAACACTGAAGCTTTCTTT. The J gene is TRBJ1-1, the V gene TRBV5-1; no clear D gene. The CDR3 consists of 13 residues. Germline V gene sequence: CDR1 SGHRS, CDR2 YFSETQ. Deletions cut 0 bases from V and 1 base from J, with 4 bases between. Complete variable domain (other parts from reference TRBV5-1 and TRBJ1-1): KAGVTQTPRYLIKTRGQQVTLSCSPISGHRSVSWYQQTPGQGLQFLFEYFSETQRNKGNFPGRFSGRQFSNSRSEMNVSTLELGDSALYLCASSLAGNTEAFFGQGTRLTVV.

The chain combines TRBV5-1 with TRBJ2-3; TRBD2 agrees at 12 bases. CDR1 SGHRS and CDR2 YFSETQ come from the germline V gene. The CDR3 is made up of 16 amino acids. V lost 3 bases, J lost 1 base, and 3 bases stayed unmatched. The CDR3 protein is CASSWTSGTGTDTQYF. In nucleotides, the CDR3 is TGCGCCAGCAGCTGGACTAGCGGGACGGGCACAGATACGCAGTATTTT.

The chain employs TRBV4-2 and TRBJ1-6; 8 positions agree with TRBD1. Germline V gene lookup returns CDR1 LGHNA and CDR2 YNFKEQ. The CDR3 is 19 amino acids. Unmatched junction bases numbered 8, after V lost 1 base and J lost 0 bases. The CDR3 loop is CASSQVRGTGPSYNSPLHF. CDR3 in DNA: TGTGCCAGCAGCCAAGTTCGGGGGACAGGCCCCTCCTATAATTCACCCCTCCACTTT.

The J gene is TRBJ1-2, the V gene TRBV6-5; D call uncertain. In germline, CDR1 is MNHEY, CDR2 SVGAGI. V was pared by 2 bases and J by 2 bases, with 12 bases between. CDR3 length: 15 residues. The chain's CDR3 is CASSYGGRRNYGYTF. CDR3 DNA: TGTGCCAGCAGTTACGGCGGGCGGAGAAACTATGGCTACACCTTC.

This rearrangement joins TRBV7-2 to TRBJ1-5; D call uncertain. This CDR3 is 15 amino acids long. Germline assignment: CDR1 SGHTA and CDR2 FQGNSA. V lost 4 bases to trimming and J lost 0 bases, with 10 bases between them. CDR3 bases: TGTGCCAGCAGCTCCCGGGAGATTAGCAATCAGCCCCAGCATTTT. It translates to CASSSREISNQPQHF.

The chain carries TRBV7-9 and TRBJ1-3; no clear D gene. Trimming stripped 2 bases from V and 0 bases from J, with 17 bases between. The CDR3 is made up of 18 amino acids. The germline gives CDR1 SEHNR, CDR2 FQNEAQ (reference sequence). The DNA of the CDR3 is TGTGCCAGCAGCTTACCGCGGAGGATGGGGATCTCTGGAAACACCATATATTTT. Its protein product is CASSLPRRMGISGNTIYF.

The CDR3 bases are TGCGCCAGCAGCCAGGAACCATGGAACGAAAAACTGTTTTTT. This sequence encodes CASSQEPWNEKLFF. The gene calls are TRBV4-1 and TRBJ1-4; D is unresolved. V was shortened by 3 bases and J by 8 bases, with 13 bases between the two germline ends. In germline, CDR1 is MGHRA, CDR2 YSYEKL. The CDR3 consists of 14 residues.